This record covers a single T cell receptor beta chain. The CDR3 is made up of 14 amino acids. The J segment lost 4 bases and the V segment lost 6 bases, leaving 6 bases of the junction unmatched. Germline V lookup: CDR1 MDHEN, CDR2 SYDVKM. Sequencing was performed with immunoSEQ multiplex PCR; in TCRdb, only in-frame clones are kept and a portion is missing. The sample shows roughly 97,000 clones, about four fifths of them seen only once. These data belong to a study of blood T cell repertoires in COVID-19. The chain employs TRBV28 and TRBJ2-1; 7 bases are shared with TRBD1. This clonotype originated in an elderly woman with active or convalescent COVID-19. Material for sequencing was peripheral blood. The CDR3 DNA is TGTGCCAGCAGACCCGACAGGGAATACAATGAGCAGTTCTTC. It is translated as CASRPDREYNEQFF.